This record looks at one TCR beta chain sequence and its context. This clonotype was recorded a few times. There is no known antigen for this receptor. No much larger clone is present one base from it, and per-base qualities are unavailable. This entry is derived from a study of response to subunit inactivated influenza vaccine (dated by TCRdb to the late 2010s). For context, the study as a whole: To follow how T cells responded to a trivalent subunit inactivated influenza vaccine, the researchers relied on deep quantitative profiling of the T cell receptor repertoire.

Libraries were built with RT-PCR. The sequencing machine was an Illumina HiSeq 2500. TCRdb took the public reads, trimmed them with fastp at Q25, ran MiXCR for clone calling and kept in-frame beta chains. A single entry per CDR3 protein holds the most common genes and DNA from its merged rows. This sample lists under 750,000 distinct CDR3 sequences; 10% to 15% were detected once. The ten largest clonotypes hold 10% of the sample. Study-level results and caveats: The authors proposed that each seasonal influenza vaccination may bring in only a limited number of new T cells.

V is trimmed back by 4 bases and J by 2 bases, and the junction contains 2 bases that no gene match accounts for. The cysteine opens and the phenylalanine closes a CDR3 of 15 amino acids. The CDR3 DNA has 45 bases and is translated from base 1. CDR1 and CDR2 are read off the germline V gene as ENHRY and SYGVKD. Specimen: PBMCs from blood, collected on the day of vaccination. The chain is assembled from TRBV10-3 and TRBJ2-2; the junction holds 9 bases that match TRBD2. This sequence was found in a man aged 50 or older who received an inactivated influenza vaccine. Donor details come from another sample of the same person, matched by shared clones. The DNA sequence reads TGTGCCATCAGTGTACTAGCGGGCAACACCGGGGAGCTGTTTTTT. Translated, this is CAISVLAGNTGELFF.